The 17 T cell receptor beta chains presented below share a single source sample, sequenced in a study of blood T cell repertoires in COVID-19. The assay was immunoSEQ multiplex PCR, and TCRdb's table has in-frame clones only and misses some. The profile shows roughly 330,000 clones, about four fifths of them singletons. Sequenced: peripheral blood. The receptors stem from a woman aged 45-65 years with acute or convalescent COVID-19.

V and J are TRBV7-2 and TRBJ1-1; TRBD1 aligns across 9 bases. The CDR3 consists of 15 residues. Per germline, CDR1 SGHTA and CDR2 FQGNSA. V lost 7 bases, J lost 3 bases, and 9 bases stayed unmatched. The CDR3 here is CASTGGGTGYTEAFF. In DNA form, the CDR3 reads TGTGCCAGCACCGGAGGCGGGACAGGGTACACTGAAGCTTTCTTT.

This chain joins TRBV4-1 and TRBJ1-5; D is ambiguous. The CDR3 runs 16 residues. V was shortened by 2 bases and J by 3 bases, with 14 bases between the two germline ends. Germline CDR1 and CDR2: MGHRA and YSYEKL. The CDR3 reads CASSQKGGQYNQPQHF. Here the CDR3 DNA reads TGCGCCAGCAGCCAAAAGGGAGGGCAGTACAATCAGCCCCAGCATTTT.

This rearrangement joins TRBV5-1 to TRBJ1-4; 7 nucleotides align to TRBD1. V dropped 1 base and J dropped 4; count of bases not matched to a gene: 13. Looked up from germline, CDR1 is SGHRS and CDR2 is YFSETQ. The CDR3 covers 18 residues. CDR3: CASSLSGWRQGDNEKLFF. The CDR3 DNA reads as TGCGCCAGCAGCTTGTCGGGTTGGCGACAGGGAGATAATGAAAAACTGTTTTTT.

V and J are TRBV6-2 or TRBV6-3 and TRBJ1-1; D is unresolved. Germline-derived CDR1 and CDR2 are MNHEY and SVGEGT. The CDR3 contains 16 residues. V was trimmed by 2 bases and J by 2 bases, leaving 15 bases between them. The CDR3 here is CASSYAGRALNTEAFF. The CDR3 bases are TGTGCCAGCAGTTACGCGGGCAGAGCGTTAAACACTGAAGCTTTCTTT.

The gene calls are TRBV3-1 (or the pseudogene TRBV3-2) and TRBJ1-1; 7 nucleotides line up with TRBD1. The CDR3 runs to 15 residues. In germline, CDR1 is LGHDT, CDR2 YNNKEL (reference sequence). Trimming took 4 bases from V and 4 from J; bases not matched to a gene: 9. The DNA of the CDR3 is TGTGCCAGCAGCCCCTCTGGCGGACAGGCCACTGAAGCTTTCTTT. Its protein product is CASSPSGGQATEAFF.

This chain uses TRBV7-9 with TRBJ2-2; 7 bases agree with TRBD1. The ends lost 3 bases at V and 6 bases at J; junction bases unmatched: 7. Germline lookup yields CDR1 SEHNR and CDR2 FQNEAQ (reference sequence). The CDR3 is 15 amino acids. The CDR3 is CASSLSGTVAGELFF. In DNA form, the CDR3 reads TGTGCCAGCAGCTTGTCCGGGACAGTTGCCGGGGAGCTGTTTTTT.

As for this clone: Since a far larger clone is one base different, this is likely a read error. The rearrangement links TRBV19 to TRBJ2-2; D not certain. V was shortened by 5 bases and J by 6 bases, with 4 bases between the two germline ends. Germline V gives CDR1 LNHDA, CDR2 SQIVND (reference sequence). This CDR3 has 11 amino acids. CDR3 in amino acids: CASSSAGELFF. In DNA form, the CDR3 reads TGTGCCAGTAGTTCTGCCGGGGAGCTGTTTTTT.

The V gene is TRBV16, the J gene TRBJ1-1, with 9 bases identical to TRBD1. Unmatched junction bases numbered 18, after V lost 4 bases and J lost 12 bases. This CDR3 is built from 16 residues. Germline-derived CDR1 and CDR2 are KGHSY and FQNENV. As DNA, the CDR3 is TGTGCCAGCAGCCTTCTCCATCCGGGACAGGGCGGTCTGTCTTTCTTT. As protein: CASSLLHPGQGGLSFF.

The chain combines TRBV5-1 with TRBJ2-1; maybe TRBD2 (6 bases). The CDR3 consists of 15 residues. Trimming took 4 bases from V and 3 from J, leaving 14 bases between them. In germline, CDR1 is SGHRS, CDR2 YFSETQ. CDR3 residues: CASSPDGSSYNEQFF. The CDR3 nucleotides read TGCGCCAGCAGCCCGGACGGGAGCAGCTACAATGAGCAGTTCTTC.

The DNA for the CDR3 is TGTGCCAGCAGCGCCCTAGGGCAGGGGGAGAACACCATATATTTT. Protein sequence: CASSALGQGENTIYF. The chain combines TRBV9 with TRBJ1-3; 7 bases align to TRBD1. In germline, CDR1 is SGDLS, CDR2 YYNGEE. J was trimmed by 7 bases and V by 3 bases; bases with no gene match: 10. There are 15 residues in the CDR3.

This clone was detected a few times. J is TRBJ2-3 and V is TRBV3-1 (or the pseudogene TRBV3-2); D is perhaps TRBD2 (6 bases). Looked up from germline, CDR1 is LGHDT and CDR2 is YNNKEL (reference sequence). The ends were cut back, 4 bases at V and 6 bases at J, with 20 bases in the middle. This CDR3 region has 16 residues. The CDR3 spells CASSRLLAGVGDTQYF. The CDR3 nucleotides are TGTGCCAGCAGCCGTTTACTAGCCGGGGTTGGGGATACGCAGTATTTT.

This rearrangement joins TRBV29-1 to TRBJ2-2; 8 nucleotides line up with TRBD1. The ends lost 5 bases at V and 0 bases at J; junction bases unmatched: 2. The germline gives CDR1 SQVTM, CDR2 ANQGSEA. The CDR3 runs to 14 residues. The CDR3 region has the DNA TGCAGCGTTCGGGACAGGTCGAACACCGGGGAGCTGTTTTTT. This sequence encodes CSVRDRSNTGELFF.

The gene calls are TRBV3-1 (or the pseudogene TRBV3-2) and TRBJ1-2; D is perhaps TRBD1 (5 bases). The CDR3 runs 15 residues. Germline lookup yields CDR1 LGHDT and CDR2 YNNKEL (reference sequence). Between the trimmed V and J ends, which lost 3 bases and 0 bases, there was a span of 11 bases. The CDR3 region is CASSHPGQTNYGYTF. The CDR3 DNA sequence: TGTGCCAGCAGCCATCCCGGACAAACTAACTATGGCTACACCTTC.

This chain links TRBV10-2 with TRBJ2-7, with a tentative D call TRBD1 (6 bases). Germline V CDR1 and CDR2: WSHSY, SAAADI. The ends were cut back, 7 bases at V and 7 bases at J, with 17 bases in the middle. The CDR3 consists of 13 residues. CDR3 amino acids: CASTLQGRGEQYF. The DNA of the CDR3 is TGCGCCAGCACCCTACAGGGTAGGGGTGAGCAGTACTTC.

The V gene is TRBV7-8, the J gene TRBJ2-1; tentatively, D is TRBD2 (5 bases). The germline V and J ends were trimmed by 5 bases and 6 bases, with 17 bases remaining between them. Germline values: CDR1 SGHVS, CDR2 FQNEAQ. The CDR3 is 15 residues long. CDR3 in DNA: TGTGCCAGCAGCCGTCGACTATTTTCAGGCAATGAGCAGTTCTTC. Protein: CASSRRLFSGNEQFF.

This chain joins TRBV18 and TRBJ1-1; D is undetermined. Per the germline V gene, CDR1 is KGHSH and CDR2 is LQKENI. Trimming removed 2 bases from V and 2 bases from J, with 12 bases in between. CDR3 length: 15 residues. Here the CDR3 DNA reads TGTGCCAGCTCACCAGGGCCGCTCGATAACACTGAAGCTTTCTTT. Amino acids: CASSPGPLDNTEAFF.

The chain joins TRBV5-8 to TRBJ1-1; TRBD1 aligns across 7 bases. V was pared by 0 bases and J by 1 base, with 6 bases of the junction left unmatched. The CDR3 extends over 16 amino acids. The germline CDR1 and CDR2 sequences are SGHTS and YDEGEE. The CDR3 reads CASSLVTGRGNTEAFF. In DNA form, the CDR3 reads TGTGCCAGCAGCTTGGTGACAGGGCGGGGGAACACTGAAGCTTTCTTT.